A single T cell receptor (beta chain) is shown here with its context. This sample was included in a study of blood T cell repertoires in COVID-19. Study information: Italy, Spain and the United States were the sources of the convalescent and acute COVID-19 samples. T cells, B-cell-depleted T cells, or PBMCs provided the cDNA or gDNA that served as material.

CDR1 MNHEY and CDR2 SVGAGI come from the germline V gene. This CDR3 spans 13 amino acids. The germline V and J ends were trimmed by 6 bases and 2 bases, with 5 bases remaining between them. In the source study's methods: Reference gene primer amplification gave estimated nucleated cell counts. The table came from immunoSEQ multiplex PCR; TCRdb's copy has only in-frame clones and leaves some out. The DNA gave D and trimming, while V, J and clone size come from that table. Found here are approximately 100,000 clones, approximately 84% of them singletons; the top ten hold less than 2.5%. The clonotype comes from a human donor in a cohort sampled during active COVID-19. Material: peripheral blood. The chain recombines TRBV6-5 with TRBJ2-6; D is unresolved. CDR3: CASRNTGANVLTF. Written as DNA, the CDR3 is TGTGCCAGCAGAAACACTGGGGCCAACGTCCTGACTTTC.